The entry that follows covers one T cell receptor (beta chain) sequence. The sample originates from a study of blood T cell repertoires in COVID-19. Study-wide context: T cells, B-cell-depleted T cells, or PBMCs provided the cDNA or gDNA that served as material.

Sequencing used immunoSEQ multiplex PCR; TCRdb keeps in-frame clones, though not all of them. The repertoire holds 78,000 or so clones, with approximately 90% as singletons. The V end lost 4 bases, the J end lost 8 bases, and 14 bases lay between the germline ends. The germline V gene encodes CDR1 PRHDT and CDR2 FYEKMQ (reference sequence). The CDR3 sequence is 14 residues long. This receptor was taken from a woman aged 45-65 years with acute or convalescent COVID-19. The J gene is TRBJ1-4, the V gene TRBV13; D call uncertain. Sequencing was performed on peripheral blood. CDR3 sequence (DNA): TGTGCCAGCAGCTCCCCCGAGGGCCGAGAAAAACTGTTTTTT. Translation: CASSSPEGREKLFF. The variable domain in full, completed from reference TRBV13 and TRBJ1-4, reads AAGVIQSPRHLIKEKRETATLKCYPIPRHDTVYWYQQGPGQDPQFLISFYEKMQSDKGSIPDRFSAQQFSDYHSELNMSSLELGDSALYFCASSSPEGREKLFFGSGTQLSVL.